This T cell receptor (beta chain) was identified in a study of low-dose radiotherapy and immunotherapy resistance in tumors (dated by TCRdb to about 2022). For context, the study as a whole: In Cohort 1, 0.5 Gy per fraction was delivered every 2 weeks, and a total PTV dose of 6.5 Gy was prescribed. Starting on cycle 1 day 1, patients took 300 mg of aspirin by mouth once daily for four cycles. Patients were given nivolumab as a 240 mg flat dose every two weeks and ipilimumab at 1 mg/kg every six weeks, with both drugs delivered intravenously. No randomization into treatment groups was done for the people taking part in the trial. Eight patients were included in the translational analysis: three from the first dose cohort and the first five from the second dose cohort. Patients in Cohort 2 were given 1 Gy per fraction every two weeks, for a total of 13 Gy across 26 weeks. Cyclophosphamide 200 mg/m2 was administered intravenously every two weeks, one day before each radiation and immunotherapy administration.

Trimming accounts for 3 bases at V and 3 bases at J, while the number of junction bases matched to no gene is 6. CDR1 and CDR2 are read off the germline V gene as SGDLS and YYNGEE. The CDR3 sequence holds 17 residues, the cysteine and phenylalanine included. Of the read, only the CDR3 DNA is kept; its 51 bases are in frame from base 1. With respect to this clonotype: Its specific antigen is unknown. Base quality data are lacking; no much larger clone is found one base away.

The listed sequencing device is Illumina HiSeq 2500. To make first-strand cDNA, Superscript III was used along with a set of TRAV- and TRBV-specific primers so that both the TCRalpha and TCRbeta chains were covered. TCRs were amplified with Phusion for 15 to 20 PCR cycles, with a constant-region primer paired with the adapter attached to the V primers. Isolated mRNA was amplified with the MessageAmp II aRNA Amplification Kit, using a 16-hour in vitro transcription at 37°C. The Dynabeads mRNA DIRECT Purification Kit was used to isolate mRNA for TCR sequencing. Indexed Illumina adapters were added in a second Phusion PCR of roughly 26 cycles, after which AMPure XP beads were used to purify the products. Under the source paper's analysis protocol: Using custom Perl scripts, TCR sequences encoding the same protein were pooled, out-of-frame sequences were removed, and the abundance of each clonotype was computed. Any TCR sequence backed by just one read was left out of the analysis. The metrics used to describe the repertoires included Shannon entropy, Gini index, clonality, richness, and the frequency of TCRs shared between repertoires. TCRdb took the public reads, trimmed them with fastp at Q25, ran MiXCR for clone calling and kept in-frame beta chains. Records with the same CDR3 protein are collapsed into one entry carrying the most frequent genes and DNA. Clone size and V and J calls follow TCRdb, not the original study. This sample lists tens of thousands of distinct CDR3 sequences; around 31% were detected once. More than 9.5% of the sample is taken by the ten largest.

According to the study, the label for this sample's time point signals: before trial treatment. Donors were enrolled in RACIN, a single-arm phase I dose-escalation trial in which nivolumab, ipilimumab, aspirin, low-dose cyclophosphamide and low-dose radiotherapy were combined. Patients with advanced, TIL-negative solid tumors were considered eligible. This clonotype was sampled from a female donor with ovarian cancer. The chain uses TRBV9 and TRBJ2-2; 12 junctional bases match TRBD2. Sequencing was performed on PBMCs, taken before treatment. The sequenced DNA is TGTGCCAGCAGCGCTCTAGCGGGGGGGCCTTACACCGGGGAGCTGTTTTTT. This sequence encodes CASSALAGGPYTGELFF.